The clone carrying this T cell receptor beta chain has a single count. Its specificity is unknown. The germline gives CDR1 MGHDK, CDR2 SYGVNS. Trimming removed 2 bases at V and 6 bases at J, with 13 bases between. The CDR3 sequence is 14 residues long. This specimen belongs to a study of lymphopenia after photon versus proton radiotherapy. Generated by immunoSEQ multiplex PCR, the TCRdb table keeps only in-frame clones and is missing some. The sample consists of about 30,000 clones, around 87% of them appearing once. Study conclusions and caveats: Better survival with proton therapy was suggested as possible, not demonstrated. Under photons, naive T cells and diversity fell while effector/memory populations rose.

The TCR sequence derives from a woman aged 55-75 years with cholangiocarcinoma. Some clones in this sample may be carry-over from other donors' samples. The rearrangement uses TRBV25-1 and TRBJ1-1, with D possibly being TRBD1 (5 bases). The sample was peripheral blood, taken from a patient treated with proton-based radiotherapy. Written as DNA, the CDR3 is TGTGCCAGCAGTGAAGCAGGGTTCAGGGCTGAAGCTTTCTTT. Translated: CASSEAGFRAEAFF.